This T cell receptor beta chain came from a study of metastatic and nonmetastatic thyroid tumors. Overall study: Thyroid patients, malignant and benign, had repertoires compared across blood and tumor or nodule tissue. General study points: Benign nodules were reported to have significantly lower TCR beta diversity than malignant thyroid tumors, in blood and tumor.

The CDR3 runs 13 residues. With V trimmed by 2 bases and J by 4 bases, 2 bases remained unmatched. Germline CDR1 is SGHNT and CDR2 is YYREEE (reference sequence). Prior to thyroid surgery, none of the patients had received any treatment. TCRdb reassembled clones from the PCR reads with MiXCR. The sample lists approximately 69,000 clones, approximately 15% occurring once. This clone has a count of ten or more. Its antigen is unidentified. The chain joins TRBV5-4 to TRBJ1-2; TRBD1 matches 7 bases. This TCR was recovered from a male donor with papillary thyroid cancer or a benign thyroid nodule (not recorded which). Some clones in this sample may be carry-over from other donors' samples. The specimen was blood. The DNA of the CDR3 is TGTGCCAGCAGCTTCGGGACAGCCTATGGCTACACCTTC. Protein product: CASSFGTAYGYTF.